This T cell receptor (beta chain) was retrieved from a study of OX40 agonist ivuxolimab in advanced cancers. This table comes from immunoSEQ multiplex PCR, and its TCRdb copy is limited to in-frame clones, with some not included. This sample has around 13,000 clones, with about 80% found just once. Notes on the study in general: Undetermined was the antigen specificity of the expanded peripheral T cells. On average, CD8+ T cells showed a greater number of expanded clones than CD4+.

This clone has just one count. Its antigen is unidentified. No patient had autoimmune disease or received systemic immunosuppression. This clonotype was obtained from an adult with an advanced solid tumor such as melanoma, head and neck, liver or kidney cancer. This material consisted of CD4+ or CD8+ T cells sorted from blood, taken in a trial of the OX40 agonist ivuxolimab.

CDR3 sequence: CASSDLGVNEQFF. The CDR3 DNA sequence: TGTGCCAGCAGTGACTTAGGGGTTAATGAGCAGTTCTTC. This sequence joins TRBV6-1 and TRBJ2-1; D is possibly TRBD1 (5 bases). The V end was cut by 3 bases, the J end by 7 bases, with 10 bases between. The CDR3 is 13 residues long. Germline lookup yields CDR1 MNHNS and CDR2 SASEGT.